This TCR beta chain appears in the sequencing data of a study of T cells after yellow fever vaccination. Many counts were recorded for this clonotype. The V gene's germline CDR1 is LGHNA and CDR2 YNFKEQ. V was clipped by 3 bases and J by 0 bases, with 9 bases between them. The CDR3 extends over 14 amino acids. Synthesis of TCR cDNA relied on 5'RACE template switching, which attached a universal primer site and UMIs. TCRdb re-called the 5' RACE reads with MiXCR, one entry per CDR3 protein. The table has tens of thousands of distinct CDR3 sequences, approximately 8% seen once. This specimen consisted of CD8+ T cells sorted from PBMCs, obtained on the day of the yellow fever booster vaccination. The receptor comes from a man aged 25-40 years who received the YFV17D yellow fever vaccine. The chain couples TRBV4-2 to TRBJ2-7; D gene ambiguous. The CDR3 bases are TGTGCCAGCAGCCAGGATTGGGCCTCCTACGAGCAGTACTTC. Translating it yields CASSQDWASYEQYF.